The clone carrying this TCR beta chain came up once. This sample stems from a study of cytomegalovirus exposure and HLA in healthy donors. Assay used: immunoSEQ multiplex PCR; TCRdb lists only in-frame clones, some missing. The repertoire holds 100,000 to 150,000 clones, with about 93% as singletons. Trimming stripped 7 bases from V and 3 bases from J, with 13 bases between. This CDR3 spans 13 amino acids. Germline values: CDR1 MDHEN, CDR2 SYDVKM. The clonotype comes from a woman under 30 in good health and CMV-seronegative. The sequenced material came from PBMCs. The chain uses TRBV28 and TRBJ2-7; D possibly corresponds to TRBD2 (6 bases). CDR3 in DNA: TGTGCCAGCAAAGGAGGGAACTTCTACGAGCAGTACTTC. Its translation is CASKGGNFYEQYF.